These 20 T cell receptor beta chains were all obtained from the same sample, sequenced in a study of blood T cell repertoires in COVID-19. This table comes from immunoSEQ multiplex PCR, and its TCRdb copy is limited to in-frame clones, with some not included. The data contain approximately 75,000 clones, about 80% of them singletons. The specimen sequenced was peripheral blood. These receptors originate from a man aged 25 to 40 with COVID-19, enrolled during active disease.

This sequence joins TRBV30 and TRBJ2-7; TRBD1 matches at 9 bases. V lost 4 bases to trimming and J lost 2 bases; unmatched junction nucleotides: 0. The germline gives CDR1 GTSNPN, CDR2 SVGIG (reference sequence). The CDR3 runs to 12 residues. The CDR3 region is CAWNRGPYEQYF. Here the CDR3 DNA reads TGTGCCTGGAACAGGGGGCCCTACGAGCAGTACTTC.

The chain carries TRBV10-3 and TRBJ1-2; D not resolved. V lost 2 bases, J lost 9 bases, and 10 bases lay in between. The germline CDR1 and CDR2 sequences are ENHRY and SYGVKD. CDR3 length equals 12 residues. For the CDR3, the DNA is TGTGCCATCAGTGAGGCGGAGGGAAGCTACACCTTC. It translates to CAISEAEGSYTF.

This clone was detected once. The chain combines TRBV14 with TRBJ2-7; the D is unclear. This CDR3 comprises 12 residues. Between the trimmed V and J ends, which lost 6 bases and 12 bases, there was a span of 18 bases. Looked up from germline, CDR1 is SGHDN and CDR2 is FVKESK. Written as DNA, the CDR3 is TGTGCCAGCAGTCCCAAGCAAGCGAGTCTGTACTTC. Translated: CASSPKQASLYF.

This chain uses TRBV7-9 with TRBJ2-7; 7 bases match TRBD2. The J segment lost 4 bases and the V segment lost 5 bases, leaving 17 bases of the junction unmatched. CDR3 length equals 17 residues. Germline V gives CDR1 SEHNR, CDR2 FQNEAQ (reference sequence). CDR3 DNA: TGTGCCAGCAGCGAACTCGGCTCCGGGACTACCCAATACGAGCAGTACTTC. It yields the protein CASSELGSGTTQYEQYF.

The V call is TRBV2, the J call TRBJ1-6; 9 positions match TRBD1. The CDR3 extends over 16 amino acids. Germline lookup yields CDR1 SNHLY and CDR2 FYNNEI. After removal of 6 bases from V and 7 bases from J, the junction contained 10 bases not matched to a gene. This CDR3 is CASSAFGQGTNSPLHF. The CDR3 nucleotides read TGTGCCAGCAGCGCCTTTGGACAGGGGACAAATTCACCCCTCCACTTT.

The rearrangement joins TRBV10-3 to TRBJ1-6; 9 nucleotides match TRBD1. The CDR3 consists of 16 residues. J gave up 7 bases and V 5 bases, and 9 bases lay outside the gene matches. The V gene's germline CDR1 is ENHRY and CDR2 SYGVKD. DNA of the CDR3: TGTGCCATCAGTAGAACCGGGACAGGGTTCAATTCACCCCTCCACTTT. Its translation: CAISRTGTGFNSPLHF.

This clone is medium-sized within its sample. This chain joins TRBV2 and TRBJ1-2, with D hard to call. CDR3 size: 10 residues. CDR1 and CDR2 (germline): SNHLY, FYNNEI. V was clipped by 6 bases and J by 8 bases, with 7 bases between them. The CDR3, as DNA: TGTGCCAGCAGAATCCAAGGCTACACCTTC. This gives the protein CASRIQGYTF.

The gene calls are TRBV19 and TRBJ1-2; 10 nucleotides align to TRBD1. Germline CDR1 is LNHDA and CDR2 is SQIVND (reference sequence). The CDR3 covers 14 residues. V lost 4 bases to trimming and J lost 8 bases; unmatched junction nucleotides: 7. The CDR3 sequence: CASSTMTGGGGYTF. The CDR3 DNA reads TGTGCCAGTAGTACTATGACAGGGGGCGGAGGCTACACCTTC. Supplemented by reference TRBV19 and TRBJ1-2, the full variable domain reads DGGITQSPKYLFRKEGQNVTLSCEQNLNHDAMYWYRQDPGQGLRLIYYSQIVNDFQKGDIAEGYSVSREKKESFPLTVTSAQKNPTAFYLCASSTMTGGGGYTFGSGTRLTVV.

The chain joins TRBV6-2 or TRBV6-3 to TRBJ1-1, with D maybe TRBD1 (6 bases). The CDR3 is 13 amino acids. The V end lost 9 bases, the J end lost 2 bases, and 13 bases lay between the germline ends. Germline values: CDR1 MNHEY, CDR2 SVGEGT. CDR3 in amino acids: CASSDRFNTEAFF. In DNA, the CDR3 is TGTGCCAGTAGTGACAGGTTTAACACTGAAGCTTTCTTT.

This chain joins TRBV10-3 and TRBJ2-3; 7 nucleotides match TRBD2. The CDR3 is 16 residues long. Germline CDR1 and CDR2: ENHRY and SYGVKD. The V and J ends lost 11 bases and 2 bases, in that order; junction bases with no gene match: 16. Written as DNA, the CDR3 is TGTGCCGCCCTGGCGGGAGCGGGGCTCCACACAGATACGCAGTATTTT. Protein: CAALAGAGLHTDTQYF.

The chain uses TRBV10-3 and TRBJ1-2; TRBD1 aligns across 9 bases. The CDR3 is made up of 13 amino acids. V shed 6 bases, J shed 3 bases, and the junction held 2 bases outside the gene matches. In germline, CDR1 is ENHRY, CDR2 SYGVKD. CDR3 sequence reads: CAISRDRDYGYTF. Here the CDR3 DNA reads TGTGCCATCAGCCGGGACAGGGACTATGGCTACACCTTC.

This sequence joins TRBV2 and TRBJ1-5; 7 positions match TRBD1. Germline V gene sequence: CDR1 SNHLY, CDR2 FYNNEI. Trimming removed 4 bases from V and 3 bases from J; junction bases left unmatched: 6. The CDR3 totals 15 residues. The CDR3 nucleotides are TGTGCCAGCAGTGCTTCGACAGGGAACAATCAGCCCCAGCATTTT. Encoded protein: CASSASTGNNQPQHF.

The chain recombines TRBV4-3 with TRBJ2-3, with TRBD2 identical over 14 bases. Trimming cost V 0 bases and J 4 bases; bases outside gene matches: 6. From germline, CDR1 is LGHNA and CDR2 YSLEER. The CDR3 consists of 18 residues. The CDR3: CASSQEPRLAGGADTQYF. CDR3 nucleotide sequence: TGCGCCAGCAGCCAAGAGCCCCGACTAGCGGGAGGGGCAGATACGCAGTATTTT.

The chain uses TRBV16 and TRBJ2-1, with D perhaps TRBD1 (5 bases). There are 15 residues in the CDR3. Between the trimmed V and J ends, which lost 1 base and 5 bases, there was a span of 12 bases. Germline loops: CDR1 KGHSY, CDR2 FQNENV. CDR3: CASSQFVGENNEQFF. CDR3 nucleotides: TGTGCCAGCAGCCAATTTGTAGGGGAAAACAATGAGCAGTTCTTC.

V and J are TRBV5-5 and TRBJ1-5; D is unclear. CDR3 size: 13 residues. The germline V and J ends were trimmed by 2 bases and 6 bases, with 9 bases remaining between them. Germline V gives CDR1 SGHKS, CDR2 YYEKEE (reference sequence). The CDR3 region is CASSFTDGQPQHF. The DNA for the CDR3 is TGTGCCAGCAGCTTTACAGACGGTCAGCCCCAGCATTTT.

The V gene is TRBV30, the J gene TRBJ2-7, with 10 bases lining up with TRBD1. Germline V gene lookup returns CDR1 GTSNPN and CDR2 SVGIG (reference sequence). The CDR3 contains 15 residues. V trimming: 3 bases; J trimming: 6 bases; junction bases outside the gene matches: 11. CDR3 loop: CAWRFQGTGVPEQYF. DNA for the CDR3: TGTGCCTGGAGATTCCAGGGGACAGGGGTCCCCGAGCAGTACTTC.

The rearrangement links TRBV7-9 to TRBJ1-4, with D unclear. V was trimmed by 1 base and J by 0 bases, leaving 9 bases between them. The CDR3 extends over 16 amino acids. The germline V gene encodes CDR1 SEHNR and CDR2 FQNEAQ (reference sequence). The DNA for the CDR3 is TGTGCCAGCAGCTTAGGTCGAGATACAACTAATGAAAAACTGTTTTTT. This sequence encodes CASSLGRDTTNEKLFF.

The CDR3 spells CASSEGAFNEQFF. The CDR3, as DNA: TGTGCCAGCAGTGAGGGAGCCTTCAATGAGCAGTTCTTC. The chain has TRBV2 and TRBJ2-1, with D perhaps matching TRBD2 (5 bases). V was pared by 3 bases and J by 6 bases, with 9 bases between. The CDR3 loop spans 13 amino acids. Germline values: CDR1 SNHLY, CDR2 FYNNEI.

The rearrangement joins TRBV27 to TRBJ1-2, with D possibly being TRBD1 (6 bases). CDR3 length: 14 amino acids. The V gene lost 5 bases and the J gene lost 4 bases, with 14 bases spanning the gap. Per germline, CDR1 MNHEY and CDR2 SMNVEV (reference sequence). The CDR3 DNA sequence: TGTGCCAGCAGTCCAACTCAGGGGTCCTATGGCTACACCTTC. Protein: CASSPTQGSYGYTF.

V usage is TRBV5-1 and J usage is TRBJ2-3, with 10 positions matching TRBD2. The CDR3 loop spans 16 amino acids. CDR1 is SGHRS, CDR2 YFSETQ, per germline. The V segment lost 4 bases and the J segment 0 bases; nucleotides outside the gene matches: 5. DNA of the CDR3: TGCGCCAGCAGCCCCGGACTAGCGGTTAGCACAGATACGCAGTATTTT. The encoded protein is CASSPGLAVSTDTQYF.